The rows below give T cell receptor beta chains drawn from one sample of a study of shared clonotypes between healthy human individuals. Data came from immunoSEQ multiplex PCR; TCRdb stores just in-frame clones and leaves some out. Here the sample spans approximately 2.3 million clones, 85% to 95% being singletons. Sequenced input: naive CD4+ T cells from PBMCs. The source is a man between 18 and 29 years old in good health. Some clones in this sample may be carry-over from other donors' samples. Each CDR3 is given with its conserved first and last residue. D genes are given only for firm matches. Size values are once, few and many counts, or a class for expanded clones, and some rows have none.

V: TRBV19
J: TRBJ1-4
size: once
D: -
CDR3: CASSAGGMGLEKLFF
DNA: TGTGCCAGTAGTGCCGGTGGAATGGGACTCGAAAAACTGTTTTTT

V: TRBV6-1
J: TRBJ2-2
size: -
D: -
CDR3: CASKGPLGTGELFF
DNA: TGTGCCAGCAAAGGACCCTTGGGCACCGGGGAGCTGTTTTTT

V: TRBV5-4
J: TRBJ2-1
size: -
D: TRBD2
CDR3: CASSPAWLAEFNEQFF
DNA: TGTGCCAGCAGCCCCGCGTGGCTAGCGGAGTTCAATGAGCAGTTCTTC

V: TRBV5-1
J: TRBJ2-7
size: -
D: -
CDR3: CASSLGSPQSYEQYF
DNA: TGCGCCAGCAGCCTCGGGTCCCCTCAGTCCTACGAGCAGTACTTC

V: TRBV27
J: TRBJ1-2
size: -
D: -
CDR3: CASSPQGYGYTF
DNA: TGTGCCAGCAGTCCCCAGGGCTATGGCTACACCTTC

V: TRBV6-1
J: TRBJ2-7
size: -
D: -
CDR3: CASSEGGRLGEQYF
DNA: TGTGCCAGCAGTGAAGGAGGGAGGCTTGGCGAGCAGTACTTC

V: TRBV11-2
J: TRBJ2-5
size: -
D: -
CDR3: CASSLDEGRETQYF
DNA: TGTGCCAGCAGCTTAGATGAGGGGCGGGAGACCCAGTACTTC

V: TRBV10-2
J: TRBJ2-6
size: -
D: -
CDR3: CASSAGRANVLTF
DNA: TGCGCCAGCAGTGCCGGTCGGGCCAACGTCCTGACTTTC

V: TRBV28
J: TRBJ2-5
size: -
D: -
CDR3: CASSLVRSPETQYF
DNA: TGTGCCAGCAGTTTAGTTCGCAGTCCGGAGACCCAGTACTTC

V: TRBV19
J: TRBJ2-6
size: -
D: TRBD1
CDR3: CASSDRGHLSGANVLTF
DNA: TGTGCCAGTAGTGACAGGGGGCACCTCTCTGGGGCCAACGTCCTGACTTTC

V: TRBV6-1
J: TRBJ1-2
size: once
D: -
CDR3: CASRVHPNYGYTF
DNA: TGTGCCAGCAGAGTCCATCCTAACTATGGCTACACCTTC

V: TRBV7-9
J: TRBJ2-3
size: -
D: TRBD2
CDR3: CASSSVSGRALLTDTQYF
DNA: TGTGCCAGCAGCTCGGTTAGCGGGAGGGCCTTGTTAACAGATACGCAGTATTTT

V: TRBV7-9
J: TRBJ2-5
size: -
D: TRBD1
CDR3: CASRPADRGGETQYF
DNA: TGTGCCAGCAGACCCGCCGACAGGGGGGGGGAGACCCAGTACTTC

V: TRBV7-9
J: TRBJ1-4
size: -
D: -
CDR3: CASSQRGNEKLFF
DNA: TGTGCCAGCAGCCAACGTGGGAATGAAAAACTGTTTTTT

V: TRBV7-9
J: TRBJ2-5
size: -
D: -
CDR3: CASSTWDSKETQYF
DNA: TGTGCCAGCAGCACATGGGACTCGAAAGAGACCCAGTACTTC

V: TRBV19
J: TRBJ2-5
size: -
D: -
CDR3: CASSILPATAQYF
DNA: TGTGCCAGTAGTATCTTGCCGGCGACTGCCCAGTACTTC

V: TRBV7-9
J: TRBJ1-1
size: -
D: -
CDR3: CASSLMGPVEAEAFF
DNA: TGTGCCAGCAGCTTGATGGGACCCGTGGAGGCTGAAGCTTTCTTT

V: TRBV25-1
J: TRBJ2-5
size: few
D: TRBD2
CDR3: CASSPSRGEQYF
DNA: TGTGCCAGCAGTCCTTCCCGGGGGGAGCAGTACTTC

V: TRBV7-3
J: TRBJ2-1
size: -
D: -
CDR3: CASSLSGVGYNEQFF
DNA: TGTGCCAGCAGCTTATCAGGGGTGGGCTACAATGAGCAGTTCTTC

V: TRBV7-6
J: TRBJ2-3
size: -
D: -
CDR3: CASSLYAVDTQYF
DNA: TGTGCCAGCAGCTTATATGCGGTAGATACGCAGTATTTT

V: TRBV6-1
J: TRBJ2-7
size: -
D: -
CDR3: CASSAPGVSYEQYF
DNA: TGTGCCAGCAGCGCCCCGGGGGTCTCCTACGAGCAGTACTTC

V: TRBV12-5
J: TRBJ2-3
size: once
D: -
CDR3: CASGKRDTQYF
DNA: TGTGCTAGTGGTAAAAGGGATACGCAGTATTTT

V: TRBV2
J: TRBJ2-3
size: once
D: -
CDR3: CASSEQGRTDTQYF
DNA: TGTGCCAGCAGTGAACAGGGGCGGACAGATACGCAGTATTTT

V: TRBV18
J: TRBJ1-2
size: -
D: TRBD1
CDR3: CASSPPGTGGTYGYTF
DNA: TGTGCCAGCTCACCGCCCGGGACAGGGGGCACCTATGGCTACACCTTC

V: TRBV9
J: TRBJ1-1
size: once
D: -
CDR3: CASSVVPSGRGTEAFF
DNA: TGTGCCAGCAGCGTAGTTCCTTCTGGTAGGGGGACTGAAGCTTTCTTT

V: TRBV28
J: TRBJ2-5
size: -
D: -
CDR3: CASSLWSGQETQYF
DNA: TGTGCCAGCAGTTTGTGGAGCGGCCAAGAGACCCAGTACTTC

V: TRBV6-6
J: TRBJ2-1
size: -
D: -
CDR3: CASSDGTYRANEQFF
DNA: TGTGCCAGCAGTGACGGGACCTACAGAGCCAATGAGCAGTTCTTC

V: TRBV5-1
J: TRBJ1-6
size: -
D: -
CDR3: CASSLAEAGSPLHF
DNA: TGCGCCAGCAGCTTGGCCGAGGCGGGATCACCCCTCCACTTT

V: TRBV7-3
J: TRBJ2-5
size: -
D: -
CDR3: CASSLGGSSGETQYF
DNA: TGTGCCAGCAGCTTAGGGGGGTCGTCGGGCGAGACCCAGTACTTC

V: TRBV30
J: TRBJ1-5
size: few
D: -
CDR3: CAWSVQGATNQPQHF
DNA: TGTGCCTGGAGTGTACAAGGGGCCACCAATCAGCCCCAGCATTTT

V: TRBV5-6
J: TRBJ2-4
size: -
D: -
CDR3: CASSFGGAKNIQYF
DNA: TGTGCCAGCAGCTTCGGGGGTGCCAAAAACATTCAGTACTTC

V: TRBV9
J: TRBJ2-7
size: -
D: -
CDR3: CASSVEAGGSYEQYF
DNA: TGTGCCAGCAGCGTAGAAGCGGGCGGATCCTACGAGCAGTACTTC

V: TRBV7-9
J: TRBJ2-2
size: -
D: TRBD2
CDR3: CASSPFPLAGGQVGELFF
DNA: TGTGCCAGCAGCCCTTTCCCACTAGCGGGAGGCCAGGTCGGGGAGCTGTTTTTT

V: TRBV7-2
J: TRBJ1-3
size: -
D: -
CDR3: CASSLGVAGASSGNTIYF
DNA: TGTGCCAGCAGCTTAGGGGTGGCCGGGGCCAGTTCTGGAAACACCATATATTTT

V: TRBV5-1
J: TRBJ1-1
size: -
D: -
CDR3: CASSLFVGGSEAFF
DNA: TGCGCCAGCAGCTTGTTTGTAGGGGGAAGTGAAGCTTTCTTT

V: TRBV9
J: TRBJ2-3
size: -
D: -
CDR3: CASSAPRGSLATTDTQYF
DNA: TGTGCCAGCAGCGCGCCAAGGGGGTCGCTAGCGACCACAGATACGCAGTATTTT

V: TRBV11-3
J: TRBJ1-5
size: -
D: -
CDR3: CASSFRTDNQPQHF
DNA: TGTGCCAGCAGCTTCCGGACAGACAATCAGCCCCAGCATTTT

V: TRBV19
J: TRBJ1-1
size: -
D: TRBD1
CDR3: CASSPRTGGITEAFF
DNA: TGTGCCAGTAGTCCCCGGACAGGGGGCATCACTGAAGCTTTCTTT

V: TRBV25-1
J: TRBJ2-2
size: -
D: -
CDR3: CASSEYGQGRTGELFF
DNA: TGTGCCAGCAGTGAATATGGGCAGGGCAGAACCGGGGAGCTGTTTTTT

V: TRBV5-1
J: TRBJ1-2
size: -
D: -
CDR3: CASSLTEAGYGYTF
DNA: TGCGCCAGCAGCTTGACAGAGGCCGGGTATGGCTACACCTTC

V: TRBV27
J: TRBJ1-2
size: once
D: -
CDR3: CASSLRTSNYGYTF
DNA: TGTGCCAGCAGTCTCCGGACATCGAACTATGGCTACACCTTC